The clone carrying this T cell receptor beta chain was found a few times. This record comes from a study of OX40 agonist ivuxolimab in advanced cancers. V shed 2 bases and J 6 bases; nucleotides not matched to a gene: 9. The CDR3 is made up of 16 amino acids. Germline CDR1 reads SGHTA; CDR2 reads FQGNSA. TCRdb's table, derived via immunoSEQ multiplex PCR, lists solely in-frame clones and lacks some. The data show tens of thousands of clones, 88% seen once. The clonotype was recovered from an adult with an advanced solid tumor such as melanoma, head and neck, liver or kidney cancer. Sequencing used CD4+ or CD8+ T cells sorted from blood, obtained in a trial of the OX40 agonist ivuxolimab. This rearrangement joins TRBV7-2 to TRBJ1-5; the match to TRBD1 covers 8 bases. In DNA, the CDR3 is TGTGCCAGCAGCTTAAGACAGGGGCTGGGGGGTCAGCCCCAGCATTTT. Protein product: CASSLRQGLGGQPQHF.